The source of this TCR beta chain is a study of blood T cell repertoires in COVID-19 (TCRdb year 2020). Regarding the research as a whole: The collaborator samples originated in the United States, Italy and Spain and spanned the acute and convalescent phases of COVID-19. Samples came from the ongoing ImmuneRACE study (first 160 participants) plus 1,254 subjects from 6 global collaborators. The repertoires were released in a freely available public database intended as a resource for research on the immune response to SARS-CoV-2. The material from the prospective study consisted of cDNA or gDNA derived from T cells, B-cell-depleted T cells, or PBMCs. Sample metadata almost always included a de-identified subject ID, COVID-19 status, age in years and sex. Where available, HLA class I and class II types were taken from metadata supplied by the sample provider and were not determined by assay-based typing. The dataset comprised deeply sampled blood TCRbeta repertoires from subjects exposed to, actively infected with, or recovered from COVID-19. General findings and caveats noted by the study authors: The amount of clinical and demographic metadata varied by source and participant and was provided uncurated.

About this clone itself: What antigen it recognizes has not been identified. No much larger clone exists at a distance of one base, and base qualities are not known.

Each collaborating institution followed its own protocols to collect whole blood in K2EDTA tubes. For TCRbeta analysis, collaborator samples were shipped as frozen whole blood, as isolated PBMCs, or as DNA extracted from either sample type. CDR1 and CDR2 are read off the germline V gene (reference sequence) as LNHDA and SQIVND. From cysteine to phenylalanine, the CDR3 is 12 amino acids long. Solely the CDR3 DNA is kept, with 36 bases framed from the first base. Trimming removed 7 bases from V and 5 bases from J, leaving 11 bases between the germline ends. The immunoSEQ Assay, a bias-controlled multiplex PCR, was used to amplify TCRbeta CDR3 regions from genomic DNA. Turning to the authors' computational methods: The number of nucleated cells in each sample was estimated from the amplification of reference gene primers within the assay. To quantify the absolute abundance of each unique TCRbeta CDR3 rearrangement, sequence reads were collapsed and filtered. For each sample, productive Simpson clonality was calculated as the square root of Simpson's diversity index across productive rearrangements. Entries here come from immuneACCESS through TCRdb and include only in-frame sequences with V and J called. Some clones fail to appear in such tables; in the studies checked, an unresolved V gene covers under half of the shortfall, and the cause of the remainder is unknown. D and trimming were read from the DNA, whereas the V and J calls and clone size are those reported in that table. For this sample the table gives some 80,000 clones, of which roughly nine tenths were detected only once. The top ten constitute approximately 2.5% of the sample.

The sequence was obtained from a human donor in a cohort sampled during active COVID-19. The rearranged segments are TRBV19 and TRBJ1-1; the D gene cannot be resolved reliably. What was sequenced was peripheral blood. The CDR3 corresponds to CASISGLTEAFF. The DNA sequence is given as TGTGCCAGTATTTCGGGTTTAACTGAAGCTTTCTTT.